Listed below are T cell receptor beta chains from one sample, sequenced in a study of control samples from healthy donors and cancer patients. Libraries were prepared by immunoSEQ multiplex PCR; TCRdb keeps only in-frame clonotypes and omits some of them. This sample's table reports about 200,000 clones. What was sequenced was blood. These receptors came from a woman aged 25 to 39 in good health. The CDR3 runs from the conserved cysteine through the conserved F or W. Fields, in order: V gene, CDR3 protein.

>TRBV27
CASSFQGQNQPQHF
>TRBV5-4
CASRPRGGYGYTF
>TRBV12-5
CASGLAAGRGYTF
>TRBV27
CASSIFPTYEQYF
>TRBV28
CASSLINPAGGQNSPLHF
>TRBV11-2
CASSPFFGTHQETQYF
>TRBV7-6
CASSSGTGFPQSSGNTIYF
>TRBV19
CASSMTPDRDARYGYTF
>TRBV14
CASSQGLYEKLFF
>TRBV28
CASSLSGANRLNEQFF
>TRBV18
CASSPQGGENTEAFF
>TRBV5-1
CASSYKAWREMVRETQYF
>TRBV28
CASNDPGLSSARTDTQYF
>TRBV7-9
CASSSPGTSGVDTQYF
>TRBV7-9
CASSLWHGGGSYNEQFF
>TRBV4-1
CASSQGEGRTYEQYF
>TRBV18
CASSRDRNNSPLHF
>TRBV18
CASSPRQREAFF
>TRBV24-1
CATSDIGTGNYGYTF
>TRBV23-1
CASSQSSGPRNTIYF
>TRBV28
CASSLVSTNEKLFF
>TRBV28
CASSPSDGYTEAFF
>TRBV7-9
CASSAPQGHTEAFF
>TRBV28
CASSSSGTVEAFF
>TRBV19
CASSPNTGGWETQYF
>TRBV27
CASSYYRAGTGELFF
>TRBV19
CATRREGTAETQYF
>TRBV3-1/TRBV3-2
CASSHRAPSGANVLTF
>TRBV6-5
CASRVDNYGYTF
>TRBV7-9
CASSSDRGRAYEQYF
>TRBV7-2
CASSLFSHTYGDSNQPQHF
>TRBV7-9
CASSGQGDGNTIYF
>TRBV5-1
CASSLGPRETQYF
>TRBV5-4
CASSLDPNTDTQYF
>TRBV11-2
CASSFGRGAGGYTF
>TRBV7-3
CASSSGPNTGELFF
>TRBV21-1
CASSKGGTGRTSVLHEQYF
>TRBV4-2
CASSPRAGGGNEQFF
>TRBV7-9
CASSPAANTGELFF
>TRBV19
CASRVYSLANYGYTF
>TRBV6-5
CASRDDRAGGHEQYF
>TRBV9
CASSRAPGDQPQHF
>TRBV6-5
CASSYLGGQGTEAFF
>TRBV5-1
CASSLGGAPSGRGGIQYF
>TRBV16
CASSQDGGRVQPQHF
>TRBV15
CATSSQTGFNEKLFF
>TRBV19
CASSNRPVQETQYF
>TRBV27
CASSLRVGGKLFF
>TRBV7-7
CASSLGGYPDNEQFF
>TRBV7-8
CASSLGGVRDRGVNTEAFF
>TRBV4-3
CASSRSPHDYEQYF
>TRBV4-1
CASSQDMNQPQHF
>TRBV27
CASSLTGDYGYTF
>TRBV25-1
CASSAVQGPGYTF